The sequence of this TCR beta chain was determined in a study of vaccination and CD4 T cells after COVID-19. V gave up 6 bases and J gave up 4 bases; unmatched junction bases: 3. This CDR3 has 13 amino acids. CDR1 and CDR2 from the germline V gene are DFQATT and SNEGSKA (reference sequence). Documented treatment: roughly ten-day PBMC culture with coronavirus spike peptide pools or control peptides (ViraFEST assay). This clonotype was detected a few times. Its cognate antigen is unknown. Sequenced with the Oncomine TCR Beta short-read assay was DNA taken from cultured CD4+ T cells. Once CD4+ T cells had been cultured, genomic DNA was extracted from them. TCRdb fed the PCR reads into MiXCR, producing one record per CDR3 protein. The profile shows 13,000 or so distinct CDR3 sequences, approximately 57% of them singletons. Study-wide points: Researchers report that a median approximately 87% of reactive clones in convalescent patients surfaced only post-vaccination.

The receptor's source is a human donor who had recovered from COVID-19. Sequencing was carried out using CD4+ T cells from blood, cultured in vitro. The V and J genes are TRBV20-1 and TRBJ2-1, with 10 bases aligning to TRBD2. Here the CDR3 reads CSARTSGYNEQFF. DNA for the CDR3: TGCAGTGCCCGGACTAGCGGTTACAATGAGCAGTTCTTC.